This T cell receptor (beta chain) derives from a study of glioma-infiltrating T cells. Background on the study: Glioblastomas were WHO grade IV, sampled at first diagnosis; low-grade were grade II. Approximately 920,000 peripheral T cells were targeted at 4.5- to 10-fold coverage. Study-wide findings and caveats: Gliomas, especially low-grade, showed above-expected tissue-blood divergence; non-neoplastic patients showed below. Signature shared blood CDR3 motifs were enriched in low-divergence and depleted in high-divergence patients.

On this clonotype: Antigen unknown.

Using RNA template, CDR3s of TCR alpha and beta were amplified with iRepertoire arm-PCR. TCRdb fed the multiplex PCR reads into MiXCR, producing one record per CDR3 protein. The data show a few hundred thousand distinct CDR3 sequences, with less than 50% seen just once and about 12% held by the top ten. Germline V gives CDR1 MNHEY, CDR2 SMNVEV (reference sequence). The CDR3 is 13 amino acids. J lost 8 bases, V lost 7 bases, and 6 bases had no gene match. Sequencing was performed on glioma tissue, nonneoplastic brain tissue, or PBMCs (not recorded which). This chain uses TRBV27 with TRBJ2-1, with TRBD2 matching 9 bases. This clonotype was obtained from a human donor with low-grade glioma or glioblastoma, undergoing nonglioma brain surgery, or in good health (not recorded which). CDR3 loop: CASTRSGSDEQFF. The CDR3 DNA reads as TGTGCCAGCACCCGTAGCGGGAGCGATGAGCAGTTCTTC.